A selection of T cell receptor beta chains follows, all from one sample in a study of cytomegalovirus exposure and HLA in healthy donors. Assay: immunoSEQ multiplex PCR; the TCRdb copy retains only in-frame clones and omits some. The sample carries 150,000 or so clones, roughly 72% recorded once. The source material was PBMCs. The receptors originated from a middle-aged man in good health and CMV-seronegative. Each CDR3 is given with its conserved first and last residue.

>TRBJ1-5|TRBV6-1
CASSEAGGRGNQPQHF
>TRBJ2-3|TRBV7-3
CASSRGSGSWADTQYF
>TRBJ2-1|TRBV4-1
CASSSTSGRGYNEQFF
>TRBJ1-1|TRBV6-6
CASTARTGANTEAFF
>TRBJ2-2|TRBV7-9
CASSSTRAHTGELFF
>TRBJ2-1|TRBV9
CASSPGLAGGGKFF
>TRBJ2-2|TRBV10-2
CASRPGLPGELFF
>TRBJ1-3|TRBV2
CASSDIYSGNTIYF
>TRBJ1-5|TRBV7-9
CASAGGRGGSSNQPQHF
>TRBJ2-7|TRBV5-1
CASSFRTGTGGPYEQYF
>TRBJ1-5|TRBV4-2
CASRGTGDSNQPQHF
>TRBJ1-1|TRBV29-1
CSVERSEDTEAFF
>TRBJ2-7|TRBV15
CATSRVGTSGRETPYEQYF
>TRBJ2-1|TRBV27
CASRALRRGLLAAPYNEQFF
>TRBJ1-5|TRBV7-9
CSSSLGDRGRRNQPQHF
>TRBJ2-7|TRBV9
CASSPEEERYEQYF
>TRBJ1-2|TRBV6-5
CASTLDRTNGYTF
>TRBJ1-3|TRBV15
CATSRGAGSKDTIYF
>TRBJ2-7|TRBV7-2
CASRLSRDNPYEQYF
>TRBJ2-6|TRBV7-2
CASSSGQGTGANVLTF
>TRBJ2-1|TRBV5-6
CASSLSGGASSSYNEQFF
>TRBJ1-1|TRBV11-3
CASSFNRGTEAFF
>TRBJ2-5|TRBV5-5
CASSYDRETQYF
>TRBJ2-4|TRBV28
CASSAPGFRSQIQYF
>TRBJ2-4|TRBV7-9
CASSFRQGPSDSQYF
>TRBJ1-2|TRBV28
CASSLQGERPNYGYTF
>TRBJ2-7|TRBV4-1
CASSTRLAGDYEQYF
>TRBJ1-1|TRBV7-9
CASSRSGGPNTEAFF
>TRBJ1-3|TRBV15
CATSPRVDGNTIYF
>TRBJ2-1|TRBV2
CASSVDRGEQFF
>TRBJ2-1|TRBV6-5
CASSYSAGAYNEQFF
>TRBJ2-3|TRBV5-1
CASSSTGGTTADTQYF
>TRBJ2-1|TRBV19
CASSMSSGSRREQFF
>TRBJ2-3|TRBV9
CASSVEGLSDTQYF
>TRBJ2-7|TRBV11-2
CASSYTSGAYEQYF
>TRBJ1-1|TRBV18
CASSPPYRGNTEAFF
>TRBJ1-1|TRBV6-5
CASSYRGGQVNTEAFF
>TRBJ2-5|TRBV5-1
CASSLAGGEGQYF
>TRBJ2-5|TRBV2
CASIREREKETQYF
>TRBJ1-2|TRBV7-9
CASSPLGQDNYGYTF
>TRBJ2-4|TRBV9
CASSVGLVGSQYF
>TRBJ2-1|TRBV27
CASSRTSNEQFF
>TRBJ1-5|TRBV27
CASSGSRGLQPQHF
>TRBJ1-1|TRBV12-5
CASDLQGRLTEAFF
>TRBJ2-2|TRBV5-1
CASSSDRGHTGELFF
>TRBJ1-2|TRBV28
CAWGRAYGYTF
>TRBJ2-5|TRBV10-3
CAISESTLRDFQETQYF
>TRBJ2-1|TRBV14
CASSSPGQGEQFF
>TRBJ1-3|TRBV19
CASSVSGDRAVSGNTIYF
>TRBJ1-5|TRBV28
CASSFGGLGNQPQHF
>TRBJ1-4|TRBV28
CASSEGTGRGEKLFF
>TRBJ1-1|TRBV18
CASSPNEGTEAFF